A selection of T cell receptor beta chains follows, all from one sample in a study of T-cell memory formation after mild COVID-19. TCRdb used MiXCR to reprocess the 5' RACE reads, holding one entry per CDR3 protein. The table shows around 180,000 distinct CDR3 sequences, with roughly 20% occurring only once. Material for sequencing was PBMCs or a T cell subset sorted from them (not recorded which). These receptors were obtained from a man between 18 and 35 years old who had mild COVID-19 (a few samples of this study predate the infection). Cell type and time point are not known. CDR3s include the opening cysteine and the closing phenylalanine or tryptophan. Each record gives: CDR3 protein, CDR3 DNA, clone size, D gene, J gene, V gene. D genes are given only for firm matches. Clone size is given for some rows only: seen once, a few or many times, or a class if the clone is expanded.

CDR3: CASSVEQGADTQYF; DNA: TGTGCCAGCAGCGTCGAACAGGGGGCAGATACGCAGTATTTT; size: few; D: TRBD1; J: TRBJ2-3; V: TRBV9
CDR3: CASSLVQETQYF; DNA: TGTGCCAGCAGCTTAGTACAAGAGACCCAGTACTTC; size: many; D: -; J: TRBJ2-5; V: TRBV7-2
CDR3: CASSLAGRSNQPQHF; DNA: TGTGCCAGCAGCTTAGCCGGACGGAGCAATCAGCCCCAGCATTTT; size: -; D: -; J: TRBJ1-5; V: TRBV7-9
CDR3: CASNVARQGTGNTIYF; DNA: TGTGCCAGCAATGTGGCTCGACAGGGCACTGGAAACACCATATATTTT; size: few; D: TRBD1; J: TRBJ1-3; V: TRBV12-3/TRBV12-4
CDR3: CASRLMMDNEQYF; DNA: TGTGCCAGCAGATTAATGATGGACAACGAGCAGTACTTC; size: -; D: -; J: TRBJ2-7; V: TRBV27
CDR3: CASSFSTGTGGIYEQYF; DNA: TGCGCCAGCAGCTTTAGTACCGGGACAGGGGGCATCTACGAGCAGTACTTC; size: few; D: TRBD1; J: TRBJ2-7; V: TRBV5-1
CDR3: CASSAAGGRNEQFF; DNA: TGTGCCAGCAGCGCCGCGGGGGGGCGAAATGAGCAGTTCTTC; size: few; D: TRBD2; J: TRBJ2-1; V: TRBV6-1
CDR3: CASSQTTEGQFF; DNA: TGTGCCAGCAGCCAAACGACAGAAGGGCAGTTCTTC; size: -; D: -; J: TRBJ2-1; V: TRBV7-6
CDR3: CASSLRLAATTDTQYF; DNA: TGTGCCAGCAGCTTAAGGCTAGCGGCAACCACAGATACGCAGTATTTT; size: -; D: TRBD2; J: TRBJ2-3; V: TRBV7-2
CDR3: CASSPHGGSRGGRVEQFF; DNA: TGCGCCAGCAGCCCCCATGGAGGGTCGCGGGGGGGCCGGGTTGAGCAGTTCTTC; size: many; D: TRBD2; J: TRBJ2-1; V: TRBV4-3
CDR3: CASSSGPGQSNYGYTF; DNA: TGTGCCAGCAGCTCCGGCCCGGGACAGTCTAACTATGGCTACACCTTC; size: few; D: TRBD1; J: TRBJ1-2; V: TRBV7-6
CDR3: CASSQARDRVANEQFF; DNA: TGTGCCAGCAGCCAGGCCCGGGACAGGGTGGCCAATGAGCAGTTCTTC; size: few; D: TRBD1; J: TRBJ2-1; V: TRBV3-1
CDR3: CATSTGTILAGTQYF; DNA: TGTGCCACCAGCACCGGCACCATACTAGCGGGTACGCAGTATTTT; size: -; D: TRBD2; J: TRBJ2-3; V: TRBV15
CDR3: CASSFGQGLGKLFF; DNA: TGTGCCAGCAGTTTTGGGCAGGGGTTGGGTAAACTGTTTTTT; size: few; D: -; J: TRBJ1-4; V: TRBV12-3/TRBV12-4
CDR3: CASSLGQGANYGYTF; DNA: TGCGCCAGCAGCCTGGGACAGGGTGCTAACTATGGCTACACCTTC; size: many; D: TRBD1; J: TRBJ1-2; V: TRBV5-1
CDR3: CASSPRGQVSTDTQYF; DNA: TGTGCCAGCAGCCCTAGGGGACAGGTCAGCACAGATACGCAGTATTTT; size: -; D: TRBD1; J: TRBJ2-3; V: TRBV7-8
CDR3: CASSPTGTGGKLFF; DNA: TGTGCCAGCAGTCCGACCGGGACAGGGGGAAAACTGTTTTTT; size: few; D: TRBD1; J: TRBJ1-4; V: TRBV6-5
CDR3: CASSRTGITTGELFF; DNA: TGTGCCAGCAGTCGGACAGGGATCACCACCGGGGAGCTGTTTTTT; size: few; D: TRBD1; J: TRBJ2-2; V: TRBV7-2
CDR3: CASGGVQETQYF; DNA: TGTGCCAGCGGGGGGGTCCAAGAGACCCAGTACTTC; size: few; D: TRBD2; J: TRBJ2-5; V: TRBV12-3/TRBV12-4
CDR3: CASSPGTSVPREQFF; DNA: TGTGCCAGCAGCCCAGGGACTAGCGTGCCGCGCGAGCAGTTCTTC; size: few; D: TRBD2; J: TRBJ2-1; V: TRBV9
CDR3: CSVDPGTGRSGANVLTF; DNA: TGCAGCGTTGACCCCGGGACAGGTCGCTCTGGGGCCAACGTCCTGACTTTC; size: few; D: TRBD1; J: TRBJ2-6; V: TRBV29-1
CDR3: CASSLAPGGGHEQFF; DNA: TGTGCCAGCAGCTTAGCGCCGGGCGGTGGACATGAGCAGTTCTTC; size: few; D: -; J: TRBJ2-1; V: TRBV7-2
CDR3: CASSAGESKQFF; DNA: TGTGCCAGCAGTGCGGGGGAGTCAAAACAGTTCTTC; size: few; D: TRBD2; J: TRBJ2-1; V: TRBV6-2/TRBV6-3
CDR3: CASSLEGVAVYGYTF; DNA: TGTGCCAGCAGCTTAGAGGGAGTGGCGGTCTATGGCTACACCTTC; size: few; D: -; J: TRBJ1-2; V: TRBV7-9
CDR3: CASSAGGAGELFF; DNA: TGTGCCAGCAGCGCCGGCGGGGCCGGGGAGCTGTTTTTT; size: -; D: -; J: TRBJ2-2; V: TRBV6-4
CDR3: CATSRQSFLAGQFF; DNA: TGTGCCACCAGCAGACAGTCCTTTCTGGCCGGGCAGTTCTTC; size: few; D: -; J: TRBJ2-1; V: TRBV15
CDR3: CASNPSGPGVPEAFF; DNA: TGTGCCAGCAATCCCTCCGGGCCCGGGGTGCCTGAAGCTTTCTTT; size: few; D: -; J: TRBJ1-1; V: TRBV6-5
CDR3: CASSRGTGDTGELFF; DNA: TGTGCCAGCAGTCGAGGGACAGGCGACACCGGGGAGCTGTTTTTT; size: few; D: TRBD1; J: TRBJ2-2; V: TRBV3-1
CDR3: CASSARTGRSGYTF; DNA: TGTGCCAGCAGTGCCCGTACAGGGAGAAGTGGCTACACCTTC; size: few; D: -; J: TRBJ1-2; V: TRBV6-4
CDR3: CAISGGLADSYEQYF; DNA: TGTGCCATCAGTGGGGGACTAGCGGACTCCTACGAGCAGTACTTC; size: few; D: TRBD2; J: TRBJ2-7; V: TRBV10-3
CDR3: CASSLRAGREAFF; DNA: TGTGCCAGCAGCTTAAGGGCAGGAAGAGAAGCTTTCTTT; size: few; D: -; J: TRBJ1-1; V: TRBV13
CDR3: CASSTRGGTGELFF; DNA: TGTGCCAGCAGCACCCGCGGGGGAACCGGGGAGCTGTTTTTT; size: -; D: -; J: TRBJ2-2; V: TRBV21-1
CDR3: CSARVAGAITGELFF; DNA: TGCAGTGCTAGAGTGGCAGGGGCGATCACCGGGGAGCTGTTTTTT; size: few; D: -; J: TRBJ2-2; V: TRBV20-1
CDR3: CAISDGQIPYEQYF; DNA: TGTGCCATCAGTGATGGGCAGATTCCCTACGAGCAGTACTTC; size: few; D: -; J: TRBJ2-7; V: TRBV10-3
CDR3: CASSDPGQELYGYTF; DNA: TGTGCCAGCAGTGACCCGGGACAGGAACTCTATGGCTACACCTTC; size: few; D: TRBD1; J: TRBJ1-2; V: TRBV2
CDR3: CASSLAGILGTNEQFF; DNA: TGTGCCAGCAGCTTAGCCGGAATATTAGGAACCAATGAGCAGTTCTTC; size: few; D: -; J: TRBJ2-1; V: TRBV7-2